The 30 T cell receptor beta chains below were found in one sample sequenced in a study of T cell changes during pregnancy in multiple sclerosis. The method was immunoSEQ multiplex PCR; TCRdb's version includes in-frame clones alone and lacks a portion of them. Among around 60,000 clones listed, 94% were seen once. Specimen: CD8+ T cells from peripheral blood mononuclear cells, collected in the third trimester of pregnancy. These receptors were obtained from a female donor with multiple sclerosis, enrolled in a pregnancy study.

The chain uses TRBV5-5 and TRBJ1-2; D is undetermined. V dropped 5 bases and J dropped 4 bases, with 15 bases sitting between them. CDR1 SGHKS and CDR2 YYEKEE come from the germline V gene (reference sequence). The CDR3 length is 14 residues. CDR3 sequence: CASSAGLSGYGYTF. The CDR3 nucleotides are TGTGCCAGCAGTGCAGGCCTCTCAGGCTATGGCTACACCTTC.

The chain joins TRBV27 to TRBJ2-3, with TRBD2 matching 14 bases. The ends lost 6 bases at V and 6 bases at J; junction bases unmatched: 5. The CDR3 runs to 15 residues. CDR1 MNHEY and CDR2 SMNVEV come from the germline V gene (reference sequence). Written as DNA, the CDR3 is TGTGCCAGCAGGACTAGCGGGAGGGCCGGCGATACGCAGTATTTT. It codes for CASRTSGRAGDTQYF.

The count of this clone is one. The chain recombines TRBV6-1 with TRBJ1-2, with D unclear. The CDR3 length is 16 residues. The V and J ends lost 0 bases and 4 bases respectively, with 15 bases between them. Germline loops: CDR1 MNHNS, CDR2 SASEGT. The CDR3 nucleotides read TGTGCCAGCAGTGAAGCCGCGGGAGGCGGCTTCTATGGCTACACCTTC. Its translation is CASSEAAGGGFYGYTF.

The table lists this clone with a count of one. The genes are TRBV9 and TRBJ1-3; no firm D call. V lost 3 bases, J lost 0 bases, and 7 bases lay in between. Looked up from germline, CDR1 is SGDLS and CDR2 is YYNGEE. The CDR3 spans 14 residues. The CDR3 nucleotides read TGTGCCAGCAGCGCGGGGAGCTCTGGAAACACCATATATTTT. Protein product: CASSAGSSGNTIYF.

The CDR3 is CASSEEEQGMNSYEQYF. In DNA, the CDR3 is TGTGCCAGCAGCGAGGAAGAACAGGGGATGAACTCCTACGAGCAGTACTTC. The chain is built from TRBV2 and TRBJ2-7, with 7 bases aligning to TRBD1. The CDR3 covers 17 residues. Trimming took 6 bases from V and 0 from J; bases not matched to a gene: 14. Germline V gene lookup returns CDR1 SNHLY and CDR2 FYNNEI.

V usage is TRBV5-1 and J usage is TRBJ1-4, with D perhaps TRBD1 (5 bases). V gave up 0 bases and J gave up 7 bases, with 16 bases separating them. This CDR3 spans 16 amino acids. Germline CDR1 and CDR2: SGHRS and YFSETQ. The CDR3 reads CASSLAKAGRPEKLFF. CDR3 DNA: TGCGCCAGCAGCTTGGCCAAGGCAGGGCGACCTGAAAAACTGTTTTTT.

CDR3 coding DNA: TGTGCCAGCAGTTCCCCAAGGGACAGGGGTCACGAGCAGTACTTC. It is translated as CASSSPRDRGHEQYF. J is TRBJ2-7 and V is TRBV28; 10 bases align to TRBD1. The V gene end was trimmed by 4 bases and the J gene end by 5 bases; junction bases not matched to a gene: 8. The CDR3 has 15 amino acids. The germline V gene encodes CDR1 MDHEN and CDR2 SYDVKM. The variable domain in full, with the rest retrieved from reference TRBV28 and TRBJ2-7, is DVKVTQSSRYLVKRTGEKVFLECVQDMDHENMFWYRQDPGLGLRLIYFSYDVKMKEKGDIPEGYSVSREKKERFSLILESASTNQTSMYLCASSSPRDRGHEQYFGPGTRLTVT.

This clone was observed once. The chain joins TRBV4-1 to TRBJ2-5; D is possibly TRBD2 (6 bases). Germline V gene sequence: CDR1 MGHRA, CDR2 YSYEKL. This CDR3 is built from 15 residues. V was trimmed by 3 bases and J by 3 bases, leaving 14 bases between them. The CDR3 sequence: CASSQREDGKETQYF. The CDR3 bases are TGCGCCAGCAGCCAGAGGGAGGACGGGAAAGAGACCCAGTACTTC.

V and J are TRBV5-6 and TRBJ1-6; D unresolved. The CDR3 spans 14 residues. Germline values: CDR1 SGHDT, CDR2 YYEEEE. Trimming took off 4 bases at V and 7 bases at J, with 12 bases between the two ends. CDR3 in amino acids: CASSLGGSNSPLHF. Written as DNA, the CDR3 is TGTGCCAGCAGCCTAGGTGGGTCCAATTCACCCCTCCACTTT.

The rearrangement uses TRBV5-7 and TRBJ1-3; D remains unclear. TRBV5-7 is labeled an ORF, and its function is uncertain. The CDR3 covers 15 residues. The V end was cut by 4 bases, the J end by 0 bases, with 11 bases between. As DNA, the CDR3 is TGTGCCAGCAGCCTCCATCGGGGCTCTGGAAACACCATATATTTT. Its protein product is CASSLHRGSGNTIYF.

V gene TRBV5-1 combines with J gene TRBJ2-7, with TRBD1 identical over 9 bases. The length of the CDR3 is 14 residues. J was trimmed by 5 bases and V by 2 bases; bases with no gene match: 5. Germline lookup yields CDR1 SGHRS and CDR2 YFSETQ. CDR3 in amino acids: CASSFGTGMDEQYF. The CDR3 bases are TGCGCCAGCAGCTTCGGGACAGGGATGGACGAGCAGTACTTC.

The chain couples TRBV6-6 to TRBJ2-7; a weak D match, TRBD2 (5 bases). Germline CDR1 and CDR2: MNHNY and SVGAGI (reference sequence). The CDR3 runs to 13 residues. Between the trimmed V and J ends, which lost 7 bases and 0 bases, there was a span of 10 bases. Here the CDR3 reads CASNGESSYEQYF. In nucleotides, the CDR3 is TGTGCCAGCAACGGGGAGAGCTCCTACGAGCAGTACTTC.

The CDR3 is CASSSLAGEVGYEQYF. CDR3 bases: TGTGCCAGCAGCTCCTTAGCGGGTGAAGTTGGGTACGAGCAGTACTTC. V usage is TRBV13 and J usage is TRBJ2-7, with 7 bases fitting TRBD2. The CDR3 length is 16 residues. The germline CDR1 and CDR2 sequences are PRHDT and FYEKMQ (reference sequence). The trim removed 4 bases at V and 4 bases at J, leaving 13 bases unmatched.

J is TRBJ2-7 and V is TRBV5-1; TRBD2 matches 10 bases. The CDR3 sequence is 15 residues long. Trimming cost V 4 bases and J 3 bases; bases outside gene matches: 7. CDR1 is SGHRS, CDR2 YFSETQ, per germline. The DNA for the CDR3 is TGCGCCAGCAGCCCGGGACTAGCGATCCTCTACGAGCAGTACTTC. This translates into CASSPGLAILYEQYF.

The rearrangement links TRBV5-1 to TRBJ1-2; 8 bases agree with TRBD1. Per germline, CDR1 SGHRS and CDR2 YFSETQ. V shed 3 bases, J shed 4 bases, and the junction held 5 bases outside the gene matches. The CDR3 is 14 amino acids. DNA of the CDR3: TGCGCCAGCAGCTCGACAGGGGAGGGCTATGGCTACACCTTC. Its protein product is CASSSTGEGYGYTF.

This chain links TRBV11-2 with TRBJ2-7; a possible D gene is TRBD2 (5 bases). Looked up from germline, CDR1 is SGHAT and CDR2 is FQNNGV. This CDR3 is 14 amino acids long. Trimming removed 0 bases from V and 3 bases from J, with 9 bases in between. The CDR3 protein is CASSLDASSYEQYF. CDR3 DNA sequence: TGTGCCAGCAGCTTAGATGCTAGCAGCTACGAGCAGTACTTC.

V and J are TRBV4-3 and TRBJ2-7; TRBD2 agrees at 10 bases. The CDR3 is made up of 16 amino acids. The germline CDR1 and CDR2 sequences are LGHNA and YSLEER. Trimming at V came to 4 bases and at J to 4 bases, leaving 10 bases not matched to a gene. In nucleotides, the CDR3 is TGCGCCAGCAGCCCCCGTTTAGCGGGAGGCCCTTACGAGCAGTACTTC. It translates to CASSPRLAGGPYEQYF.

This chain connects TRBV2 to TRBJ1-1, with 7 bases identical to TRBD1. The CDR3 is 13 amino acids. Germline V CDR1 and CDR2: SNHLY, FYNNEI. With 11 bases clipped from V and 1 base from J, the junction kept 7 bases outside the gene matches. CDR3 nucleotide sequence: TGTGCCGGCGCGACAGGGCCGAACACTGAAGCTTTCTTT. Protein: CAGATGPNTEAFF.

The rearrangement links TRBV11-2 to TRBJ2-2; 10 bases line up with TRBD1. The CDR3 is 15 amino acids. V shed 7 bases and J 4 bases; nucleotides not matched to a gene: 6. CDR1 is SGHAT, CDR2 FQNNGV, per germline. The CDR3 DNA follows: TGTGCCAGCATCACCGGGACAGGGGTCACCGGGGAGCTGTTTTTT. This codes for CASITGTGVTGELFF.

V usage is TRBV27 and J usage is TRBJ2-7, with 16 nucleotides matching TRBD2. Germline loops: CDR1 MNHEY, CDR2 SMNVEV (reference sequence). After removal of 2 bases from V and 5 bases from J, the junction contained 0 bases not matched to a gene. The CDR3 extends over 15 amino acids. CDR3: CASSLGTSGRDEQYF. DNA for the CDR3: TGTGCCAGCAGTTTAGGGACTAGCGGGAGGGACGAGCAGTACTTC.

V gene TRBV7-2 combines with J gene TRBJ2-1; D unresolved. V lost 2 bases, J lost 9 bases, and 5 bases lay in between. Germline values: CDR1 SGHTA, CDR2 FQGNSA. The CDR3 consists of 11 residues. This chain's CDR3 is CASSLPSEQFF. CDR3 in DNA: TGTGCCAGCAGCTTACCCTCTGAGCAGTTCTTC. Using reference TRBV7-2 and TRBJ2-1 for the parts outside the CDR3, the full variable domain is GAGVSQSPSNKVTEKGKDVELRCDPISGHTALYWYRQSLGQGLEFLIYFQGNSAPDKSGLPSDRFSAERTGGSVSTLTIQRTQQEDSAVYLCASSLPSEQFFGPGTRLTVL.

The chain links TRBV30 to TRBJ1-5, with TRBD1 as a possible D gene (5 bases). Trimming shortened V by 3 bases and J by 0 bases, and 12 bases separated the two germline ends. The length of the CDR3 is 15 residues. Germline-derived CDR1 and CDR2 are GTSNPN and SVGIG (reference sequence). The CDR3: CAWREGRSSNQPQHF. CDR3 nucleotides: TGTGCCTGGAGAGAGGGGAGGAGTAGCAATCAGCCCCAGCATTTT.

V usage is TRBV13 and J usage is TRBJ2-1; 13 positions agree with TRBD2. Per germline, CDR1 PRHDT and CDR2 FYEKMQ (reference sequence). CDR3 length: 17 amino acids. J gave up 10 bases and V 5 bases, and 14 bases lay outside the gene matches. The CDR3 DNA reads TGTGCCAGCAGCACACTACCCGGGACTAGCGGGGAGGACGAGCAGTTCTTC. Its translation is CASSTLPGTSGEDEQFF.

The chain has TRBV5-1 and TRBJ2-1; 7 bases are a match to TRBD2. CDR1 and CDR2 from the germline V gene are SGHRS and YFSETQ. V dropped 3 bases and J dropped 3; count of bases not matched to a gene: 3. CDR3 size: 14 residues. The CDR3 DNA reads TGCGCCAGCAGCTCGAGGACTAGCTACAATGAGCAGTTCTTC. This translates into CASSSRTSYNEQFF.

V is TRBV7-6 and J is TRBJ2-5, with TRBD2 as a possible D gene (6 bases). The germline V gene encodes CDR1 SGHVS and CDR2 FNYEAQ. The CDR3 covers 11 residues. V was cut by 5 bases and J by 5 bases, with 6 bases left in between. CDR3 DNA: TGTGCCAGCAGCCGGGAGGAGACCCAGTACTTC. It encodes CASSREETQYF.

The chain recombines TRBV27 with TRBJ2-7, with TRBD1 identical over 11 bases. Germline values: CDR1 MNHEY, CDR2 SMNVEV (reference sequence). The CDR3 loop spans 15 amino acids. V lost 5 bases to trimming and J lost 1 base; unmatched junction nucleotides: 4. CDR3 DNA: TGTGCCAGCAGTGTCGGACAGGGGGCATCCTACGAGCAGTACTTC. Its translation is CASSVGQGASYEQYF.

The chain couples TRBV4-3 to TRBJ2-1; 7 bases are shared with TRBD2. The CDR3 loop spans 17 amino acids. J was trimmed by 6 bases and V by 1 base; bases with no gene match: 12. The germline gives CDR1 LGHNA, CDR2 YSLEER. DNA of the CDR3: TGCGCCAGCAGCCAAGGGGCCGGGACTAACCGGGGCAATGAGCAGTTCTTC. Translating gives CASSQGAGTNRGNEQFF.

The genes are TRBV6-6 and TRBJ2-5; D perhaps matches TRBD1 (5 bases). CDR3 length: 13 amino acids. Germline V CDR1 and CDR2: MNHNY, SVGAGI (reference sequence). The V and J ends lost 5 bases and 2 bases respectively, with 9 bases between them. Here the CDR3 reads CASSPTAQETQYF. CDR3 DNA sequence: TGTGCCAGCAGTCCGACAGCTCAAGAGACCCAGTACTTC.

This chain joins TRBV9 and TRBJ2-2; possibly TRBD2 for D (6 bases). Germline V CDR1 and CDR2: SGDLS, YYNGEE. The CDR3 consists of 14 residues. Trimming took off 3 bases at V and 4 bases at J, with 10 bases between the two ends. Written as DNA, the CDR3 is TGTGCCAGCAGCGCGGGAGCCGTCACCGGGGAGCTGTTTTTT. Encoded protein: CASSAGAVTGELFF.

The V and J genes are TRBV2 and TRBJ2-2, with D tentatively TRBD2 (6 bases). V was cut by 10 bases and J by 2 bases, with 11 bases left in between. CDR3 length: 13 amino acids. CDR1 and CDR2 (germline): SNHLY, FYNNEI. DNA of the CDR3: TGTGCCATGGGGACTTCTAACACCGGGGAGCTGTTTTTT. Its protein is CAMGTSNTGELFF.